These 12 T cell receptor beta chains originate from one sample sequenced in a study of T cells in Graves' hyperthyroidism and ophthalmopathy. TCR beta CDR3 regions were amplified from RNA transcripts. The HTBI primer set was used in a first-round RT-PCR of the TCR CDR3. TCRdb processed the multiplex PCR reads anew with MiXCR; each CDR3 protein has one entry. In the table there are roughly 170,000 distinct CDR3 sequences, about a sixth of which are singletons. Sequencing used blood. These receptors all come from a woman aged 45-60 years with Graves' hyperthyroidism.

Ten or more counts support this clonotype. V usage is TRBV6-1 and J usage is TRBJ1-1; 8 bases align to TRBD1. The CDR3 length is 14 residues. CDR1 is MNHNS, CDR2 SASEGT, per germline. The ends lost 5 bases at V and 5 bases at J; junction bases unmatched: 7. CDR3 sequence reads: CASSLKGQVTEAFF. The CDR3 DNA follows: TGTGCCAGCAGTCTCAAGGGACAGGTGACTGAAGCTTTCTTT.

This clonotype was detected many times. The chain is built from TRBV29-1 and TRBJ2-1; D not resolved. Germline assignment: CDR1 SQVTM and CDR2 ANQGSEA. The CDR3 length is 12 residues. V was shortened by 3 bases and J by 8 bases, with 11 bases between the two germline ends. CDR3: CSVDSLIDEQFF. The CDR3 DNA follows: TGCAGCGTTGACAGTTTGATTGATGAGCAGTTCTTC.

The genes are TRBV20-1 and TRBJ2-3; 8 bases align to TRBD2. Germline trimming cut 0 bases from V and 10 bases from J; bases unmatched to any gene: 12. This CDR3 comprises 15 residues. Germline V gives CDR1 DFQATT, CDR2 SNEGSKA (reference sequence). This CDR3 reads CSARDRGLDAPPQYF. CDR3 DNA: TGCAGTGCTAGAGATAGGGGACTAGACGCTCCACCGCAGTATTTT.

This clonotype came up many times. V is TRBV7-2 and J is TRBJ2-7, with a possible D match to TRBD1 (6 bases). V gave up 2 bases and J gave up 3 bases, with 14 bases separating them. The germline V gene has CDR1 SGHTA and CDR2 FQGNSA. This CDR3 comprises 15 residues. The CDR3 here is CASSLWAGARYEQYF. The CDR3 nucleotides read TGTGCCAGCAGCTTATGGGCAGGGGCACGCTACGAGCAGTACTTC.

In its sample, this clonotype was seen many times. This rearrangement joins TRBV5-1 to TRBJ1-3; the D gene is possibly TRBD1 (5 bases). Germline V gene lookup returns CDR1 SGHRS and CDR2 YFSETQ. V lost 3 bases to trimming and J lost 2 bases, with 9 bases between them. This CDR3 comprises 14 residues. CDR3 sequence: CASSSGSPGNTIYF. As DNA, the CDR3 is TGCGCCAGCAGCTCAGGGTCACCTGGAAACACCATATATTTT.

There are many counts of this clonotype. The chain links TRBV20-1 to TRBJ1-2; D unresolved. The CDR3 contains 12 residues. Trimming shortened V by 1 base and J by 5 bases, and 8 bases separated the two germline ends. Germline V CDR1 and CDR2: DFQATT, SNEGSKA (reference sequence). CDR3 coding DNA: TGCAGTGCTAGAGTCGGGGTTTATGGCTACACCTTC. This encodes CSARVGVYGYTF.

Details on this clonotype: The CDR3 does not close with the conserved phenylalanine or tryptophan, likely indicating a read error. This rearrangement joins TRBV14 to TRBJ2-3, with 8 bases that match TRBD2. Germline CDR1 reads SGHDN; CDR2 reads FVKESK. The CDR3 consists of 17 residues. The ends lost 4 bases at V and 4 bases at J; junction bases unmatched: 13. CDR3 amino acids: CASSPQTGTRVSDTQYL. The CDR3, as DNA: TGTGCCAGCAGCCCACAAACCGGGACTAGAGTTTCAGATACGCAGTATCTT.

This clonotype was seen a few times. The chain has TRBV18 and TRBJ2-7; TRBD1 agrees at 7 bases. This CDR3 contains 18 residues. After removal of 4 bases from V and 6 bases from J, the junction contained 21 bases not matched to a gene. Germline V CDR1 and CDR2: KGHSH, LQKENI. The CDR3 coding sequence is TGTGCCAGCTCACAAAAAAGGGTTCCCGGGACAGCTGTTTCCGAGCAGTACTTC. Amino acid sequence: CASSQKRVPGTAVSEQYF.

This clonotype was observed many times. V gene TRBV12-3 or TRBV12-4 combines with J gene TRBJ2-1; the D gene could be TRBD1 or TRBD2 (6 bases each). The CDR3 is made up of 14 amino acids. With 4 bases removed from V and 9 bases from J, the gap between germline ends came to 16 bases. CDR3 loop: CASSYSGATSEQFF. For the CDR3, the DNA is TGTGCCAGCAGTTACTCAGGGGCGACTAGTGAGCAGTTCTTC.

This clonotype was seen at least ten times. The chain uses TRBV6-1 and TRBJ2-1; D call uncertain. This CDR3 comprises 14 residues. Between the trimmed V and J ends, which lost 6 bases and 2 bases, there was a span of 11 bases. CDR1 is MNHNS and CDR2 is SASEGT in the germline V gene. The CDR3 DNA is TGTGCCAGCAGAACACGGCAAGCCTACAATGAGCAGTTCTTC. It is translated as CASRTRQAYNEQFF.

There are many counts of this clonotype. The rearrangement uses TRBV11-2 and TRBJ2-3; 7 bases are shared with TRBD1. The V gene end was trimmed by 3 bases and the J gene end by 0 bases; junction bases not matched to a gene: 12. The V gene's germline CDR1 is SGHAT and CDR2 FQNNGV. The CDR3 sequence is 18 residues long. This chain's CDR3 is CASSLDRTGASSTDTQYF. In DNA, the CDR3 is TGTGCCAGCAGCTTGGACAGGACAGGTGCCTCTAGCACAGATACGCAGTATTTT.

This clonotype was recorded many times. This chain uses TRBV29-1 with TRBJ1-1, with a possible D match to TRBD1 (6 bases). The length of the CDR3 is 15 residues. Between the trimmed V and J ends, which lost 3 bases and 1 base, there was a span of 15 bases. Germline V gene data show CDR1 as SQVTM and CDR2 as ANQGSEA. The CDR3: CSVEGRGRGNTEAFF. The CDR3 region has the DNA TGCAGCGTTGAGGGGCGGGGCAGGGGGAACACTGAAGCTTTCTTT.